This entry lists 26 T cell receptor beta chains sequenced from one sample in a study of blood T cell repertoires in COVID-19. Clones were read by immunoSEQ multiplex PCR, and TCRdb kept only the in-frame ones, dropping some. The sample has approximately 130,000 clones, 84% seen once. Sequenced: peripheral blood. These receptors came from a human donor in a cohort sampled during active COVID-19.

CDR3 DNA sequence: TGTGCCACGTCGGGGGGGGCCACTGAAGCTTTCTTT. This translates into CATSGGATEAFF. The chain couples TRBV6-5 to TRBJ1-1, with D perhaps matching TRBD1 (6 bases). This CDR3 has 12 residues. Trimming cost V 10 bases and J 4 bases, with 13 bases left between them. Per germline, CDR1 MNHEY and CDR2 SVGAGI.

This sequence joins TRBV7-9 and TRBJ2-5; the D gene is possibly TRBD2 (6 bases). The CDR3 runs 14 residues. V was cut by 3 bases and J by 5 bases, with 13 bases left in between. The germline CDR1 and CDR2 sequences are SEHNR and FQNEAQ (reference sequence). The CDR3, as DNA: TGTGCCAGCAGCTTCCGGACTATTGGCGAGACCCAGTACTTC. It translates to CASSFRTIGETQYF. The entire variable domain, with the rest obtained from reference TRBV7-9 and TRBJ2-5, is as follows: DTGVSQNPRHKITKRGQNVTFRCDPISEHNRLYWYRQTLGQGPEFLTYFQNEAQLEKSRLLSDRFSAERPKGSFSTLEIQRTEQGDSAMYLCASSFRTIGETQYFGPGTRLLVL.

The rearrangement links TRBV11-3 to TRBJ2-3; TRBD1 agrees at 9 bases. Trimming at V came to 5 bases and at J to 5 bases, leaving 8 bases not matched to a gene. This CDR3 comprises 15 residues. Germline V gives CDR1 SGHNT, CDR2 YENEEA. The CDR3 here is CASSPRTGVGDTQYF. Written as DNA, the CDR3 is TGTGCCAGCAGCCCCCGGACAGGGGTGGGAGATACGCAGTATTTT.

This clone was picked up a small number of times. The chain has TRBV5-5 and TRBJ2-5; 13 bases agree with TRBD2. This CDR3 spans 19 amino acids. Germline V lookup: CDR1 SGHKS, CDR2 YYEKEE (reference sequence). The V segment lost 1 base and the J segment 1 base; nucleotides outside the gene matches: 10. The CDR3: CASSLKLAGGLSAQETQYF. The CDR3 DNA reads as TGTGCCAGCAGCTTGAAACTAGCGGGGGGGCTCTCCGCCCAAGAGACCCAGTACTTC. The whole variable domain, filled in from reference TRBV5-5 and TRBJ2-5, reads DAGVTQSPTHLIKTRGQQVTLRCSPISGHKSVSWYQQVLGQGPQFIFQYYEKEERGRGNFPDRFSARQFPNYSSELNVNALLLGDSALYLCASSLKLAGGLSAQETQYFGPGTRLLVL.

This clone was seen a few times. This chain uses TRBV5-1 with TRBJ2-2; TRBD2 matches 9 bases. Trimming cost V 0 bases and J 1 base; bases outside gene matches: 1. The CDR3 is made up of 16 amino acids. In germline, CDR1 is SGHRS, CDR2 YFSETQ. The CDR3 is CASSLVTSGNTGELFF. CDR3 bases: TGCGCCAGCAGCTTGGTGACTAGCGGGAACACCGGGGAGCTGTTTTTT.

The chain employs TRBV5-8 and TRBJ1-2; D unresolved. Germline V gene sequence: CDR1 SGHTS, CDR2 YDEGEE. V lost 6 bases and J 2 bases, leaving 14 bases between the germline ends. The CDR3 sequence is 14 residues long. CDR3 DNA: TGTGCCAGCATCCCGTTATCGTCCAACTATGGCTACACCTTC. Translation gives CASIPLSSNYGYTF.

Many counts were recorded for this clone. This CDR3 is CASSEGQGADTGELFF. The CDR3 region has the DNA TGTGCCAGCAGCGAAGGACAGGGGGCGGACACCGGGGAGCTGTTTTTT. The genes are TRBV9 and TRBJ2-2, with 11 bases aligning to TRBD1. The CDR3 loop spans 16 amino acids. Unmatched junction bases numbered 4, after V lost 3 bases and J lost 3 bases. The germline CDR1 and CDR2 sequences are SGDLS and YYNGEE.

The chain has TRBV5-8 and TRBJ1-2; D unclear. The CDR3 is made up of 14 amino acids. Germline values: CDR1 SGHTS, CDR2 YDEGEE. Deletions cut 0 bases from V and 1 base from J, with 7 bases between. The CDR3 region is CASSLAGSNYGYTF. The CDR3 nucleotides are TGTGCCAGCAGCTTGGCCGGGAGTAACTATGGCTACACCTTC.

The chain links TRBV2 to TRBJ1-1; D unresolved. The germline V and J ends were trimmed by 3 bases and 10 bases, with 6 bases remaining between them. The CDR3 is made up of 10 amino acids. Looked up from germline, CDR1 is SNHLY and CDR2 is FYNNEI. The CDR3 here is CASSDGVAFF. In DNA, the CDR3 is TGTGCCAGCAGTGATGGAGTAGCTTTCTTT.

The J gene is TRBJ1-1, the V gene TRBV10-2, with D perhaps TRBD1 (5 bases). The germline gives CDR1 WSHSY, CDR2 SAAADI. CDR3 length equals 13 residues. Deletions cut 8 bases from V and 1 base from J, with 11 bases between. The CDR3 sequence: CASFDSPNTEAFF. The CDR3 DNA sequence: TGCGCCAGCTTCGACAGCCCGAACACTGAAGCTTTCTTT.

The chain joins TRBV5-4 to TRBJ1-1, with 7 bases identical to TRBD1. CDR3 length equals 15 residues. The V gene end was trimmed by 0 bases and the J gene end by 5 bases; junction bases not matched to a gene: 7. Germline assignment: CDR1 SGHNT and CDR2 YYREEE (reference sequence). In DNA form, the CDR3 reads TGTGCCAGCAGCTTGGCACGACAGGGTTGGACTGAAGCTTTCTTT. It encodes CASSLARQGWTEAFF.

CDR3 sequence (DNA): TGTGCCAGCAGCTCAAGACTAGCGGTCTCACAAGAGACCCAGTACTTC. Its translation: CASSSRLAVSQETQYF. The rearrangement uses TRBV11-2 and TRBJ2-5; 9 nucleotides agree with TRBD2. The J segment lost 2 bases and the V segment lost 4 bases, leaving 8 bases of the junction unmatched. The germline V gene has CDR1 SGHAT and CDR2 FQNNGV. This CDR3 region has 16 residues.

This clone was found a few times. The gene calls are TRBV19 and TRBJ1-3, with 7 bases matching TRBD1. Germline V CDR1 and CDR2: LNHDA, SQIVND (reference sequence). V lost 5 bases, J lost 2 bases, and 6 bases stayed unmatched. This CDR3 contains 15 residues. This CDR3 reads CASSLQGGTGNTIYF. The CDR3 DNA is TGTGCCAGTAGTCTCCAGGGGGGAACTGGAAACACCATATATTTT.

This chain connects TRBV5-5 to TRBJ2-1; TRBD1 matches 7 bases. Germline-derived CDR1 and CDR2 are SGHKS and YYEKEE (reference sequence). The CDR3 has 16 amino acids. Trimming removed 7 bases from V and 4 bases from J; junction bases left unmatched: 14. CDR3 coding DNA: TGTGCCAGCGGCCTCCGGGACAGAGTGTTTTACAATGAGCAGTTCTTC. Its protein is CASGLRDRVFYNEQFF.

The chain links TRBV7-6 to TRBJ2-1; 9 nucleotides align to TRBD2. Germline lookup yields CDR1 SGHVS and CDR2 FNYEAQ. This CDR3 is 16 amino acids long. With V trimmed by 2 bases and J by 2 bases, 4 bases remained unmatched. CDR3 sequence reads: CASSLIAGDTYNEQFF. DNA of the CDR3: TGTGCCAGCAGCTTAATAGCGGGGGACACCTACAATGAGCAGTTCTTC.

This chain uses TRBV18 with TRBJ1-1; D is unclear. CDR1 is KGHSH, CDR2 LQKENI, per germline. This CDR3 is 12 amino acids long. Trimming took off 6 bases at V and 1 base at J, with 6 bases between the two ends. CDR3 coding DNA: TGTGCCAGCTCTCTGGCGAACACTGAAGCTTTCTTT. It encodes CASSLANTEAFF.

The rearrangement links TRBV5-6 to TRBJ2-5; 12 bases are shared with TRBD2. After removal of 1 base from V and 2 bases from J, the junction contained 0 bases not matched to a gene. From germline, CDR1 is SGHDT and CDR2 YYEEEE. The CDR3 totals 15 residues. DNA for the CDR3: TGTGCCAGCAGCTTGCTAGCGGGGGGGCAAGAGACCCAGTACTTC. Translated: CASSLLAGGQETQYF.

V gene TRBV5-6 combines with J gene TRBJ2-7; D call uncertain. Per germline, CDR1 SGHDT and CDR2 YYEEEE. V was cut by 5 bases and J by 5 bases, with 8 bases left in between. CDR3 size: 11 residues. The CDR3 nucleotides are TGTGCCAGCAGATCCCGTGACGAGCAGTACTTC. It translates to CASRSRDEQYF.

J is TRBJ2-6 and V is TRBV6-5; D call uncertain. Trimming took 7 bases from V and 2 from J, leaving 9 bases between them. The CDR3 has 14 amino acids. The germline V gene has CDR1 MNHEY and CDR2 SVGAGI. This CDR3 is CASTVSAGANVLTF. For the CDR3, the DNA is TGTGCCAGCACCGTCTCTGCTGGGGCCAACGTCCTGACTTTC.

The chain's CDR3 is CASSDQGNSPLHF. In DNA form, the CDR3 reads TGTGCCAGCAGTGACCAGGGCAATTCACCCCTCCACTTT. This chain uses TRBV2 with TRBJ1-6; weak D call: TRBD1 (5 bases). CDR1 is SNHLY and CDR2 is FYNNEI in the germline V gene. The CDR3 is 13 residues long. Trimming removed 3 bases at V and 7 bases at J, with 7 bases between.

The chain uses TRBV12-3 or TRBV12-4 and TRBJ1-2; D is uncertain. The CDR3 loop spans 13 amino acids. The V and J ends lost 3 bases and 8 bases respectively, with 13 bases between them. CDR3 residues: CASSFGPRLGYTF. CDR3 coding DNA: TGTGCCAGCAGTTTTGGTCCGCGTTTGGGCTACACCTTC.

In this sample, this clone turned up a few times. J is TRBJ2-1 and V is TRBV2, with TRBD1 matching over 7 bases. The CDR3 has 18 residues. Germline V CDR1 and CDR2: SNHLY, FYNNEI. Trimming at V came to 0 bases and at J to 0 bases, leaving 8 bases not matched to a gene. The CDR3 loop is CASSEALHRGPSYNEQFF. The CDR3 bases are TGTGCCAGCAGTGAAGCGTTGCACAGGGGCCCCTCCTACAATGAGCAGTTCTTC.

This clone was seen ten or more times. The chain recombines TRBV4-1 with TRBJ1-4; TRBD1 agrees at 9 bases. Germline V lookup: CDR1 MGHRA, CDR2 YSYEKL. The CDR3 loop spans 16 amino acids. The J segment lost 14 bases and the V segment lost 0 bases, leaving 13 bases of the junction unmatched. The DNA for the CDR3 is TGCGCCAGCAGCCAAGAAGCGGTAGTCGGACAGGGGCGTCTGTTTTTT. Its protein is CASSQEAVVGQGRLFF.

The CDR3 spells CASSLAFGTGNEKLFF. CDR3 DNA sequence: TGTGCCAGCAGCTTGGCCTTTGGGACAGGCAATGAAAAACTGTTTTTT. This chain joins TRBV5-4 and TRBJ1-4; 8 nucleotides match TRBD1. CDR1 and CDR2 from the germline V gene are SGHNT and YYREEE (reference sequence). V trimming: 0 bases; J trimming: 5 bases; junction bases outside the gene matches: 6. This CDR3 has 16 amino acids.

The rearrangement joins TRBV7-2 to TRBJ2-1; D possibly corresponds to TRBD2 (5 bases). The CDR3 extends over 15 amino acids. V gave up 0 bases and J gave up 3 bases, with 9 bases separating them. Germline lookup yields CDR1 SGHTA and CDR2 FQGNSA. This CDR3 reads CASSLASAYYNEQFF. For the CDR3, the DNA is TGTGCCAGCAGCTTAGCTAGCGCGTACTACAATGAGCAGTTCTTC.

This clone was picked up one time. This chain connects TRBV7-9 to TRBJ2-1, with 7 bases that match TRBD2. Germline trimming cut 0 bases from V and 8 bases from J; bases unmatched to any gene: 13. Germline CDR1 reads SEHNR; CDR2 reads FQNEAQ (reference sequence). There are 17 residues in the CDR3. The CDR3 coding sequence is TGTGCCAGCAGCTTAGCTAAACTAGCGAGGTCGAGGGATGAGCAGTTCTTC. This codes for CASSLAKLARSRDEQFF.